The clone carrying this T cell receptor (beta chain) was seen ten or more times. Since the library was made to target alpha chains, this beta chain is a stray read and its abundance is not meaningful. Indicated time point: sample taken at primary tumor resection. The data derive from a study of spatial heterogeneity in lung cancer. The CDR3 contains 15 residues. The germline CDR1 and CDR2 sequences are GTSNPN and SVGIG (reference sequence). The V gene end was trimmed by 0 bases and the J gene end by 0 bases; junction bases not matched to a gene: 4. TCRdb fed the 5' RACE reads into MiXCR, producing one record per CDR3 protein. The sample consists of some 6,100 distinct CDR3 sequences, approximately 12% of them appearing once.

This clonotype was obtained from a human donor with early-stage non-small cell lung cancer. Sequencing was performed on lung tissue, taken at surgery. The chain links TRBV30 to TRBJ2-7; 8 nucleotides agree with TRBD1. The CDR3 DNA reads as TGTGCCTGGAGTGTACCCGGGACAGGCTCCTACGAGCAGTACTTC. Its protein is CAWSVPGTGSYEQYF.